This TCR beta chain was obtained from a study of blood T cell repertoires in COVID-19. Study context: Researchers got acute and convalescent COVID-19 samples from the United States, Italy and Spain. Sources were T cells, B-cell-depleted T cells, or PBMCs; the material itself was cDNA or gDNA.

Deletions cut 4 bases from V and 11 bases from J, with 23 bases between. Germline V gene lookup returns CDR1 SNHLY and CDR2 FYNNEI. CDR3 length: 15 residues. Profiled with immunoSEQ multiplex PCR; TCRdb holds only in-frame clones, not every one. This table holds about 200,000 clones, about 86% found once. Many counts were recorded for this clone. Input material: peripheral blood. J is TRBJ1-1 and V is TRBV2; D is unresolved. This clonotype originated in a man aged 55 to 70 who had recovered from COVID-19. For the CDR3, the DNA is TGTGCCAGCAGTGCGGACGCAGCGGCATTCTCTGGGGCTTTCTTT. Translating it yields CASSADAAAFSGAFF.